This T cell receptor (beta chain) originates from a study of blood T cell repertoires in COVID-19. The wider study: Spain, Italy and the United States supplied samples that represented acute and convalescent COVID-19.

Authors' methods: Estimation of nucleated cell counts relied on the amplification of reference gene primers. Clones were sequenced by immunoSEQ multiplex PCR, and TCRdb holds only the in-frame ones, with some missing. V and J calls and clone size are copied from that table; D and trimming were computed from the DNA. The data hold approximately 130,000 clones, with 80% to 90% observed a single time. This clone was seen just once. The sequencing input was peripheral blood. The receptor comes from a man in his 70s with active or convalescent COVID-19.

CDR3 in DNA: TGTGCCTGGAGTGTACTCTATGAAAAACTGTTTTTT. Its protein product is CAWSVLYEKLFF. The rearrangement joins TRBV30 to TRBJ1-4, with unresolved D. The CDR3 spans 12 residues. In germline, CDR1 is GTSNPN, CDR2 SVGIG (reference sequence). Trimming stripped 0 bases from V and 6 bases from J, with 5 bases between.